This passage covers 7 T cell receptor beta chains from one sample sequenced in a study of vaccination effects on CD4 cells after COVID-19. These receptors are not linked to any known antigen. TCRdb's copy holds only in-frame clones and misses some; the assay was immunoSEQ multiplex PCR. The table lists about 46,000 clones, around 74% of them singletons. A roughly 10-day culture period preceded the isolation of CD4+ T cells. The source was CD4+ T cells from PBMCs cultured without peptide, collected before COVID-19 vaccination. The receptors were sampled from a human donor who had a prior SARS-CoV-2 infection.

This clone was seen a few times. The CDR3 DNA sequence: TGTGCCAGCAGCCCGGAATTATACAATGAGCAGTTCTTC. Its translation is CASSPELYNEQFF. The chain recombines TRBV5-4 with TRBJ2-1; no reliable D call. Trimming took off 4 bases at V and 4 bases at J, with 9 bases between the two ends. Germline-derived CDR1 and CDR2 are SGHNT and YYREEE (reference sequence). This CDR3 comprises 13 residues.

The rearrangement joins TRBV2 to TRBJ2-7; 8 nucleotides line up with TRBD2. The CDR3 totals 14 residues. Germline lookup yields CDR1 SNHLY and CDR2 FYNNEI. V lost 7 bases and J lost 4; bases outside the gene matches: 9. The CDR3 DNA reads as TGTGCCAGCACTAAGAGCGGGGGTAGGTACGAGCAGTACTTC. As protein: CASTKSGGRYEQYF. Filled out from reference TRBV2 and TRBJ2-7, the complete variable domain reads EPEVTQTPSHQVTQMGQEVILRCVPISNHLYFYWYRQILGQKVEFLVSFYNNEISEKSEIFDDQFSVERPDGSNFTLKIRSTKLEDSAMYFCASTKSGGRYEQYFGPGTRLTVT.

The gene calls are TRBV12-5 and TRBJ1-5, with D possibly being TRBD1 (5 bases). Looked up from germline, CDR1 is LGHNT and CDR2 is FRNRAP. The ends were cut back, 6 bases at V and 4 bases at J, with 16 bases in the middle. This CDR3 has 15 residues. The CDR3 DNA is TGTGCTAGTGGCCGTGGCGGGACGCTGAATCAGCCCCAGCATTTT. Amino acids: CASGRGGTLNQPQHF.

This chain uses TRBV27 with TRBJ2-7; 7 bases fit TRBD1. The junction had 5 bases not matched to a gene; V was cut back by 6 bases and J by 3 bases. Germline-derived CDR1 and CDR2 are MNHEY and SMNVEV (reference sequence). The CDR3 runs 13 residues. Here the CDR3 reads CASRPGQSYEQYF. CDR3 bases: TGTGCCAGCAGACCGGGACAGAGCTACGAGCAGTACTTC.

This chain links TRBV24-1 with TRBJ1-1; unclear D gene. The V gene lost 9 bases and the J gene lost 1 base, with 8 bases spanning the gap. This CDR3 spans 12 amino acids. Per germline, CDR1 KGHDR and CDR2 SFDVKD. Written as DNA, the CDR3 is TGTGCCACCGGGGTGAGGAACACTGAAGCTTTCTTT. It codes for CATGVRNTEAFF.

The chain combines TRBV5-1 with TRBJ2-1; D possibly corresponds to TRBD2 (6 bases). Germline V lookup: CDR1 SGHRS, CDR2 YFSETQ. The CDR3 spans 17 residues. V lost 4 bases and J lost 0, with 17 bases in between. CDR3 nucleotide sequence: TGCGCCAGCAGCGGAACCGGGGGACGGTACTCCTACAATGAGCAGTTCTTC. This sequence encodes CASSGTGGRYSYNEQFF.

The rearrangement uses TRBV7-9 and TRBJ1-3, with unresolved D. The CDR3 loop spans 14 amino acids. V was pared by 0 bases and J by 3 bases, with 6 bases between. Germline V lookup: CDR1 SEHNR, CDR2 FQNEAQ (reference sequence). Here the CDR3 DNA reads TGTGCCAGCAGCTTAGCACAGATTGGAAACACCATATATTTT. This translates into CASSLAQIGNTIYF.